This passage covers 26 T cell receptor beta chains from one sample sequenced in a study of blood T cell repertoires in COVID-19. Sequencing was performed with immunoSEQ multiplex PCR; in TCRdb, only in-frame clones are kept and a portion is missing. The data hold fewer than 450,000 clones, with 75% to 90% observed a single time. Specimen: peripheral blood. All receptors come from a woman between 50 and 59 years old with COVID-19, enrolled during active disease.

CDR3 protein: CASSLGTSSNEQFF. The CDR3 bases are TGTGCCAGCAGCTTAGGTACTAGCAGTAATGAGCAGTTCTTC. The chain recombines TRBV11-2 with TRBJ2-1, with TRBD2 as a possible D gene (6 bases). The CDR3 covers 14 residues. The V and J ends lost 1 base and 7 bases respectively, with 11 bases between them. Germline CDR1 SGHAT, CDR2 FQNNGV. The complete variable domain, with remaining parts taken from reference TRBV11-2 and TRBJ2-1, reads EAGVAQSPRYKIIEKRQSVAFWCNPISGHATLYWYQQILGQGPKLLIQFQNNGVVDDSQLPKDRFSAERLKGVDSTLKIQPAKLEDSAVYLCASSLGTSSNEQFFGPGTRLTVL.

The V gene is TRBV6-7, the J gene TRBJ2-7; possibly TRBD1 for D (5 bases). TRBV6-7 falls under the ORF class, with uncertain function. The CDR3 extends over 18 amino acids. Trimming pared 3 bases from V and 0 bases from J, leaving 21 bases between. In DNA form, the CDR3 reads TGTGCCAGCAGTTATCCCCTAAAGGGGCAGCATTACTCCTACGAGCAGTACTTC. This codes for CASSYPLKGQHYSYEQYF.

In nucleotides, the CDR3 is TGTGCCAGCAGCTTCCGGGCTAGCAGGCACGAGCAGTACTTC. Translating gives CASSFRASRHEQYF. The chain joins TRBV7-8 to TRBJ2-7; maybe TRBD2 (5 bases). Trimming took off 3 bases at V and 5 bases at J, with 14 bases between the two ends. CDR3 length: 14 residues. Germline CDR1 SGHVS, CDR2 FQNEAQ. Full variable domain (outside the CDR3, taken from reference TRBV7-8 and TRBJ2-7): GAGVSQSPRYKVAKRGQDVALRCDPISGHVSLFWYQQALGQGPEFLTYFQNEAQLDKSGLPSDRFFAERPEGSVSTLKIQRTQQEDSAVYLCASSFRASRHEQYFGPGTRLTVT.

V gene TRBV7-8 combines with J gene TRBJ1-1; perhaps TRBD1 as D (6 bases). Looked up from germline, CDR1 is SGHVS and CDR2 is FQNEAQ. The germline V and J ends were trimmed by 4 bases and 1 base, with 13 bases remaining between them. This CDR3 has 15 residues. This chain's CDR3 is CASSSRDTSNTEAFF. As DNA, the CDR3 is TGTGCCAGCAGCTCCAGGGACACGTCGAACACTGAAGCTTTCTTT. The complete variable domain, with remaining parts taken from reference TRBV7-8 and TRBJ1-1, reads GAGVSQSPRYKVAKRGQDVALRCDPISGHVSLFWYQQALGQGPEFLTYFQNEAQLDKSGLPSDRFFAERPEGSVSTLKIQRTQQEDSAVYLCASSSRDTSNTEAFFGQGTRLTVV.

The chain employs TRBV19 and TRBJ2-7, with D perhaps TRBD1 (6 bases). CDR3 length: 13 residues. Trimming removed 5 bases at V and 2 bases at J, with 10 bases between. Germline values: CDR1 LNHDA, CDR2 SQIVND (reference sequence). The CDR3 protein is CASSAGQPYEQYF. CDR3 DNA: TGTGCCAGTAGTGCCGGACAGCCCTACGAGCAGTACTTC.

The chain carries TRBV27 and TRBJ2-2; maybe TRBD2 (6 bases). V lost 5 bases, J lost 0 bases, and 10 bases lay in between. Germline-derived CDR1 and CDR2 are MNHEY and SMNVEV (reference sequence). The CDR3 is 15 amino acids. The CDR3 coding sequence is TGTGCCAGCAGTCGCGGGACCACGAACACCGGGGAGCTGTTTTTT. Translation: CASSRGTTNTGELFF.

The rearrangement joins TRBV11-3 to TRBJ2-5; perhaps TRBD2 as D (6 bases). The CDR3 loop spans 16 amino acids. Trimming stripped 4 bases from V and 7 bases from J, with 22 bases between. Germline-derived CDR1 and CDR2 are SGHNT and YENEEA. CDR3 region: CASSYLAGKGPRTQYF. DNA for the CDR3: TGTGCCAGCAGCTACCTCGCGGGAAAGGGCCCTCGGACCCAGTACTTC.

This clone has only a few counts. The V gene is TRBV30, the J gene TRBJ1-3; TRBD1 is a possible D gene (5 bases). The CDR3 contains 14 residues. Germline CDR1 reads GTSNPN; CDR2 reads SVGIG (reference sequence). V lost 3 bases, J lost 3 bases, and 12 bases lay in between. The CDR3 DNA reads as TGTGCCTGGAGGGACACAGCTGGTGGAAACACCATATATTTT. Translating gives CAWRDTAGGNTIYF.

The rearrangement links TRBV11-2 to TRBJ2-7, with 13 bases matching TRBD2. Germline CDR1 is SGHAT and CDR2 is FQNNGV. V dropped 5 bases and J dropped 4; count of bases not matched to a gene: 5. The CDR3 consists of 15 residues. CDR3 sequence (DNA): TGTGCCAGCAGCCGGACTAGCGGGAGTAAGTACGAGCAGTACTTC. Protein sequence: CASSRTSGSKYEQYF.

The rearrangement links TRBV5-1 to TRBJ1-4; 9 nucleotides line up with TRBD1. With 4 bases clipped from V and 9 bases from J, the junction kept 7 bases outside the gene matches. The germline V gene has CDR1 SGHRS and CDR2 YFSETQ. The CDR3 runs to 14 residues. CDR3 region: CASSREGTGKKLFF. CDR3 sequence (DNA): TGCGCCAGCAGCCGGGAAGGGACAGGGAAAAAACTGTTTTTT. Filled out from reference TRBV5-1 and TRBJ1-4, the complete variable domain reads KAGVTQTPRYLIKTRGQQVTLSCSPISGHRSVSWYQQTPGQGLQFLFEYFSETQRNKGNFPGRFSGRQFSNSRSEMNVSTLELGDSALYLCASSREGTGKKLFFGSGTQLSVL.

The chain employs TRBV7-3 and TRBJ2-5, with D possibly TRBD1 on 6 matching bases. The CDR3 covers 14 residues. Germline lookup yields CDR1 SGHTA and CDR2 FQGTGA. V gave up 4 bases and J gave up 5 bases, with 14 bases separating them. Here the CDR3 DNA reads TGTGCCAGCAGCTCCCAACAGGGATCCGAGACCCAGTACTTC. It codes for CASSSQQGSETQYF.

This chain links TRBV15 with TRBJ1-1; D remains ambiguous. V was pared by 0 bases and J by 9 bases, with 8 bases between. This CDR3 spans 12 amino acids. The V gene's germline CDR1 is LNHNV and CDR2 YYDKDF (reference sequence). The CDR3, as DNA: TGTGCCACCAGCAGAGACGGCGGTCAAGCTTTCTTT. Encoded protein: CATSRDGGQAFF.

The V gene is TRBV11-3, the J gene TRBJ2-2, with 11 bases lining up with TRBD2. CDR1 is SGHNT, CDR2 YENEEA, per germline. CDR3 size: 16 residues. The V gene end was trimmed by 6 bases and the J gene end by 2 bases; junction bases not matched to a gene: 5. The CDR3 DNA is TGTGCCAGCAGTTCCGGGACTAGCGGTAACACCGGGGAGCTGTTTTTT. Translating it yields CASSSGTSGNTGELFF.

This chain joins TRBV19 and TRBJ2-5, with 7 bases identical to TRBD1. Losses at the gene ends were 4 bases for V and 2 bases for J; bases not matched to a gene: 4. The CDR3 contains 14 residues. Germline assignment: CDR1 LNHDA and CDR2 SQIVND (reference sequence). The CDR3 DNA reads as TGTGCCAGTAGTAGAAGGGACAGACAAGAGACCCAGTACTTC. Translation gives CASSRRDRQETQYF.

Here the CDR3 DNA reads TGCGCCAGCAGCTTGACAGGGGTGTCACCCCTCCACTTT. Translated, it gives CASSLTGVSPLHF. The chain joins TRBV5-1 to TRBJ1-6; 7 bases line up with TRBD1. Germline values: CDR1 SGHRS, CDR2 YFSETQ. Trimming removed 1 base from V and 10 bases from J; junction bases left unmatched: 2. This CDR3 has 13 residues.

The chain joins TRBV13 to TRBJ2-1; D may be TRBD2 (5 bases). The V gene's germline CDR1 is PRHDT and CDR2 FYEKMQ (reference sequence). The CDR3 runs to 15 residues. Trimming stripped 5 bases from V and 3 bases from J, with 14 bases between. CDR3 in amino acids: CASSRADSFYNEQFF. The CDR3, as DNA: TGTGCCAGCAGCCGTGCGGACTCCTTCTACAATGAGCAGTTCTTC. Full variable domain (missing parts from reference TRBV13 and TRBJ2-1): AAGVIQSPRHLIKEKRETATLKCYPIPRHDTVYWYQQGPGQDPQFLISFYEKMQSDKGSIPDRFSAQQFSDYHSELNMSSLELGDSALYFCASSRADSFYNEQFFGPGTRLTVL.

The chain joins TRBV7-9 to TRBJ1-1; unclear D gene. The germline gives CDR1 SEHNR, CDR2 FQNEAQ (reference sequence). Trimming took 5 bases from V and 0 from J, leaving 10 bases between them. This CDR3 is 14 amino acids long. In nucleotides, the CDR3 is TGTGCCAGCAGCCGAGCTCTCATGAACACTGAAGCTTTCTTT. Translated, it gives CASSRALMNTEAFF.

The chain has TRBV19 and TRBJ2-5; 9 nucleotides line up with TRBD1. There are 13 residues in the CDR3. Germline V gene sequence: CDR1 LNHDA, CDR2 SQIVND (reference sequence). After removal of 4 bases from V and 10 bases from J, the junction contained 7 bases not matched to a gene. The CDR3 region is CASSTDRGSDQYF. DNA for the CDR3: TGTGCCAGTAGTACGGACAGGGGCTCTGACCAGTACTTC.

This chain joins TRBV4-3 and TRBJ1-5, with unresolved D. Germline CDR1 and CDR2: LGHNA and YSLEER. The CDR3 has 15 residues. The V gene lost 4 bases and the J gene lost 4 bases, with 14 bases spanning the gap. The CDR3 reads CASSRTVVSNQPQHF. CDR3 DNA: TGCGCCAGCAGCCGAACGGTCGTATCTAATCAGCCCCAGCATTTT.

CDR3 nucleotides: TGTGCCAGCAGCGTAGGGGGAGTCAGCGACGAGCAGTACTTC. Protein product: CASSVGGVSDEQYF. This chain connects TRBV9 to TRBJ2-7; weak D call: TRBD2 (5 bases). Trimming took off 0 bases at V and 5 bases at J, with 12 bases between the two ends. CDR1 and CDR2 (germline): SGDLS, YYNGEE. CDR3 length equals 14 residues. Full variable domain (remainder filled in from reference TRBV9 and TRBJ2-7): DSGVTQTPKHLITATGQRVTLRCSPRSGDLSVYWYQQSLDQGLQFLIQYYNGEERAKGNILERFSAQQFPDLHSELNLSSLELGDSALYFCASSVGGVSDEQYFGPGTRLTVT.

The CDR3 here is CASSSLAGGPTDTQYF. CDR3 bases: TGTGCCAGCAGCTCCTTAGCGGGAGGACCCACAGATACGCAGTATTTT. The chain couples TRBV7-3 to TRBJ2-3; 10 bases map to TRBD2. Germline-derived CDR1 and CDR2 are SGHTA and FQGTGA. V shed 4 bases and J 2 bases; nucleotides not matched to a gene: 6. The CDR3 has 16 residues.

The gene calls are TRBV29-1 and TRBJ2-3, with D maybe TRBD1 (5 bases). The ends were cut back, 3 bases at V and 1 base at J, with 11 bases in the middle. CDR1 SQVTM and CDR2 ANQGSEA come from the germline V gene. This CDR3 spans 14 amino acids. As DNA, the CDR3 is TGCAGCGTTGACTGGGGCAGGGGCACAGATACGCAGTATTTT. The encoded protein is CSVDWGRGTDTQYF.

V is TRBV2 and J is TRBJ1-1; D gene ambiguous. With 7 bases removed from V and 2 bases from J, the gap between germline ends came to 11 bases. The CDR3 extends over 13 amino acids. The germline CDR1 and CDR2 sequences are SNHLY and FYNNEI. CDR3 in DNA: TGTGCCAGCATCCCCCGGGAAAACACTGAAGCTTTCTTT. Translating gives CASIPRENTEAFF.

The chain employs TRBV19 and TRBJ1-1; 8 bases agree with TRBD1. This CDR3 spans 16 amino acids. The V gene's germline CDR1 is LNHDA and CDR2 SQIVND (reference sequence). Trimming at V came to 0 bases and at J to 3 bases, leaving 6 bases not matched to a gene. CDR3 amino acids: CASSIDGTGWDTEAFF. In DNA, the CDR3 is TGTGCCAGTAGTATAGATGGGACAGGCTGGGACACTGAAGCTTTCTTT.

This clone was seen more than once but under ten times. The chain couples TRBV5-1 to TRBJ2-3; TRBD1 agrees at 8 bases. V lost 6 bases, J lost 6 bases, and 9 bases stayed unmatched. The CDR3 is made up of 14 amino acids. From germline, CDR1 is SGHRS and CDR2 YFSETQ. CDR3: CASTLQGVVDTQYF. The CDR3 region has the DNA TGCGCCAGCACCCTACAGGGGGTGGTGGATACGCAGTATTTT.

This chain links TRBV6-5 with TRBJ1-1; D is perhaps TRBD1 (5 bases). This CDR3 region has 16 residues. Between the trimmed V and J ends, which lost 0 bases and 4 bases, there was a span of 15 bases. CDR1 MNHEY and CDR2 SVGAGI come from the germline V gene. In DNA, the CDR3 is TGTGCCAGCAGTTACTCTGGGGCAGGGATAGGCACTGAAGCTTTCTTT. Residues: CASSYSGAGIGTEAFF.